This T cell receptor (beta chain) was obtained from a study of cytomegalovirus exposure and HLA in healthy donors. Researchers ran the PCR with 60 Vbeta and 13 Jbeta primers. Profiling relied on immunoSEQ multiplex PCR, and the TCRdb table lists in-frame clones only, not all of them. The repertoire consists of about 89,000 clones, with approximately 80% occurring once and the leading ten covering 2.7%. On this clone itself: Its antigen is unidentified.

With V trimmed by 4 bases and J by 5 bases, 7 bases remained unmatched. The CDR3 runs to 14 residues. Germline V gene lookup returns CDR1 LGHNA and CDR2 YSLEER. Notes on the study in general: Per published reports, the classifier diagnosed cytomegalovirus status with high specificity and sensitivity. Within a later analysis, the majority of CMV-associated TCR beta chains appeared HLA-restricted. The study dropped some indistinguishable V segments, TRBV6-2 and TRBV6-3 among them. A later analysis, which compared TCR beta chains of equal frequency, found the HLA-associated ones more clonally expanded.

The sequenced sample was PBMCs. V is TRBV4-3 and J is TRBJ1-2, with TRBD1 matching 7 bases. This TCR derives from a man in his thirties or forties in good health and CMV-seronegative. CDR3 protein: CASSPTGPKYGYTF. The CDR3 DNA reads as TGCGCCAGCAGCCCGACAGGGCCCAAATATGGCTACACCTTC.